This TCR beta chain was found in a study of shared clonotypes between healthy human individuals. Overall study findings and caveats: Only blood was sampled, and tissue TCR repertoires likely differ from blood ones. Sharing across four donors was seen in 4% to 6.5% of naive CD4 clonotypes.

This clone has only one observation. What it binds is unknown. Per the study methods: Junction-only immunoSEQ sequences carried no quality scores, so filtering differed. Sequencing was performed with immunoSEQ multiplex PCR; in TCRdb, only in-frame clones are kept and a portion is missing. V, J and clone size are taken as reported in that table, and D and trimming were inferred from the DNA itself. The sample consists of millions of clones, 95% of them appearing once. The receptor was isolated from a man aged 18-30 years in good health. The sample was naive CD4+ T cells sorted from blood. As to subset: CD45RA+ positively selected.

CDR3 in DNA: TGTGCCTGGAGTGTAAGCGAAACCACAGATACGCAGTATTTT. As protein: CAWSVSETTDTQYF. The chain recombines TRBV30 with TRBJ2-3, with D unclear. The ends were cut back, 0 bases at V and 2 bases at J, with 9 bases in the middle. The CDR3 runs to 14 residues. The germline V gene encodes CDR1 GTSNPN and CDR2 SVGIG (reference sequence). Drawing the rest from reference TRBV30 and TRBJ2-3, the complete variable domain is SQTIHQWPATLVQPVGSPLSLECTVEGTSNPNLYWYRQAAGRGLQLLFYSVGIGQISSEVPQNLSASRPQDRQFILSSKKLLLSDSGFYLCAWSVSETTDTQYFGPGTRLTVL.